The 14 T cell receptor beta chains in this list originate from one sample, sequenced in a study of T cells in Graves' hyperthyroidism and ophthalmopathy. Authors of the study amplified TCR beta CDR3 regions from RNA transcripts. Researchers ran a first-round RT-PCR on the TCR CDR3 using the HTBI primer set. TCRdb re-called the multiplex PCR reads through MiXCR, storing one row per CDR3 protein. The sample holds roughly 290,000 distinct CDR3 sequences; over 15% are singletons and the top ten take over 45%. Sequenced sample: blood. These receptors were collected from a woman aged 55 to 70 with Graves' ophthalmopathy.

This clonotype appeared many times. This chain connects TRBV20-1 to TRBJ2-7; TRBD1 matches 9 bases. The CDR3 contains 13 residues. V dropped 6 bases and J dropped 3; count of bases not matched to a gene: 6. Germline V gene sequence: CDR1 DFQATT, CDR2 SNEGSKA (reference sequence). CDR3 amino acids: CSATRDRVYEQYF. Written as DNA, the CDR3 is TGCAGTGCAACCCGGGACAGGGTCTACGAGCAGTACTTC.

This clonotype showed up many times. This chain connects TRBV7-2 to TRBJ1-2; 9 bases are a match to TRBD1. The ends lost 5 bases at V and 7 bases at J; junction bases unmatched: 8. Germline values: CDR1 SGHTA, CDR2 FQGNSA. The CDR3 runs 14 residues. The CDR3 DNA sequence: TGTGCCAGCAGCCTCACACAGGGGGCTCGTGGCTACACCTTC. As protein: CASSLTQGARGYTF.

This clonotype was found many times. The J gene is TRBJ1-4, the V gene TRBV4-2; D unresolved. V dropped 1 base and J dropped 5 bases, with 11 bases sitting between them. The germline V gene has CDR1 LGHNA and CDR2 YNFKEQ. The CDR3 covers 15 residues. The CDR3, as DNA: TGTGCCAGCAGCCAAGCGAACCAGGCGAATGAAAAACTGTTTTTT. Amino acids: CASSQANQANEKLFF.

The chain combines TRBV15 with TRBJ1-2; D not certain. From germline, CDR1 is LNHNV and CDR2 YYDKDF (reference sequence). The germline V and J ends were trimmed by 0 bases and 7 bases, with 15 bases remaining between them. This CDR3 is built from 15 residues. CDR3 sequence reads: CATSRESPGKGGYTF. CDR3 sequence (DNA): TGTGCCACCAGCAGAGAATCACCGGGGAAGGGTGGCTACACCTTC.

This clonotype was detected ten times or more. This rearrangement joins TRBV15 to TRBJ1-5; D unresolved. Germline V gene lookup returns CDR1 LNHNV and CDR2 YYDKDF (reference sequence). Trimming left V 0 bases short and J 5 bases short, with 5 bases between. The CDR3 has 13 residues. The CDR3 loop reads CATSRDRDQPQHF. In nucleotides, the CDR3 is TGTGCCACCAGCAGAGATCGGGATCAGCCCCAGCATTTT. The whole variable domain, remainder taken from reference TRBV15 and TRBJ1-5, is DAMVIQNPRYQVTQFGKPVTLSCSQTLNHNVMYWYQQKSSQAPKLLFHYYDKDFNNEADTPDNFQSRRPNTSFCFLDIRSPGLGDTAMYLCATSRDRDQPQHFGDGTRLSIL.

Ten or more counts support this clonotype. The CDR3: CASSLTSETYEQYF. DNA of the CDR3: TGTGCCAGCAGTTTAACATCTGAAACCTACGAGCAGTACTTC. The chain links TRBV28 to TRBJ2-7, with D hard to call. V lost 2 bases, J lost 2 bases, and 10 bases lay in between. CDR3 size: 14 residues. Germline CDR1 and CDR2: MDHEN and SYDVKM. Full variable domain (rest looked up from reference TRBV28 and TRBJ2-7): DVKVTQSSRYLVKRTGEKVFLECVQDMDHENMFWYRQDPGLGLRLIYFSYDVKMKEKGDIPEGYSVSREKKERFSLILESASTNQTSMYLCASSLTSETYEQYFGPGTRLTVT.

Many counts were recorded for this clonotype. The V and J genes are TRBV11-2 and TRBJ2-5, with TRBD2 as a possible D gene (6 bases). The CDR3 has 16 residues. CDR1 and CDR2 from the germline V gene are SGHAT and FQNNGV. V lost 2 bases and J 2 bases, leaving 15 bases between the germline ends. CDR3 loop: CASSLWSRGIQETQYF. Here the CDR3 DNA reads TGTGCCAGCAGCTTATGGTCTCGGGGGATACAAGAGACCCAGTACTTC.

This clonotype was seen a handful of times. V gene TRBV6-2 or TRBV6-3 combines with J gene TRBJ1-2; maybe TRBD1 (5 bases). V lost 7 bases and J lost 12, with 24 bases in between. Germline-derived CDR1 and CDR2 are MNHEY and SVGEGT. The CDR3 is 14 residues long. The CDR3 bases are TGTGCCAGCACCACGGCTGCGCGGGGGAGACAGAACACCTTC. Translated: CASTTAARGRQNTF.

Regarding this clonotype: This may be a read error, as it is one base from a much larger clone. The chain has TRBV7-9 and TRBJ1-4, with D unresolved. The CDR3 sequence is 11 residues long. Between the trimmed V and J ends, which lost 9 bases and 9 bases, there was a span of 11 bases. Germline CDR1 and CDR2: SEHNR and FQNEAQ (reference sequence). The CDR3 spells CASANDKKLFF. The CDR3 bases are TGTGCCAGTGCGAACGATAAAAAACTGTTTTTT.

There are many counts of this clonotype. This sequence joins TRBV4-3 and TRBJ2-1; D unresolved. V lost 2 bases and J lost 1, with 15 bases in between. This CDR3 has 17 residues. CDR1 is LGHNA and CDR2 is YSLEER in the germline V gene. In DNA, the CDR3 is TGCGCCAGCAGCCAACTCTATAACAGATTTTCCTACAATGAGCAGTTCTTC. Its protein is CASSQLYNRFSYNEQFF.

V is TRBV7-3 and J is TRBJ2-2, with TRBD2 matching over 9 bases. The CDR3 is 17 residues long. Unmatched junction bases numbered 14, after V lost 5 bases and J lost 7 bases. Germline V gives CDR1 SGHTA, CDR2 FQGTGA. For the CDR3, the DNA is TGTGCCAGCAGCCCAAATAGCGGGAGCGGTTGGGGCGGGGAGCTGTTTTTT. Its protein is CASSPNSGSGWGGELFF.

This clonotype was seen a handful of times. This rearrangement joins TRBV24-1 to TRBJ2-1; D not certain. Per the germline V gene, CDR1 is KGHDR and CDR2 is SFDVKD. The CDR3 runs 15 residues. V was trimmed by 0 bases and J by 2 bases, leaving 7 bases between them. The CDR3 sequence: CATSDLETPYNEQFF. The CDR3 coding sequence is TGTGCCACCAGTGATTTGGAGACACCCTACAATGAGCAGTTCTTC.

This clonotype was seen ten or more times. This chain joins TRBV2 and TRBJ1-5, with 7 positions matching TRBD1. The length of the CDR3 is 16 residues. From germline, CDR1 is SNHLY and CDR2 FYNNEI. V was clipped by 8 bases and J by 3 bases; unmatched bases: 13. Written as DNA, the CDR3 is TGTGCCAGCGACCTGACAGGGCCCCTAATCAATCAGCCCCAGCATTTT. It encodes CASDLTGPLINQPQHF.

The chain recombines TRBV9 with TRBJ1-4; D is perhaps TRBD1 (5 bases). CDR3 length equals 15 residues. Between the trimmed V and J ends, which lost 2 bases and 7 bases, there was a span of 15 bases. Germline CDR1 and CDR2: SGDLS and YYNGEE. CDR3 in DNA: TGTGCCAGCAGCGTTTCCCCGCAGGGACCTGAAAAACTGTTTTTT. Translation gives CASSVSPQGPEKLFF.